Sequencing of this T cell receptor (beta chain) was carried out in a study of blood T cell repertoires in COVID-19. About the research overall: Both acute and convalescent COVID-19 samples were obtained from the United States, Italy and Spain. The cDNA or gDNA used as material had been derived from T cells, B-cell-depleted T cells, or PBMCs.

Germline V gene sequence: CDR1 SEHNR, CDR2 FQNEAQ (reference sequence). This CDR3 region has 14 residues. V dropped 3 bases and J dropped 5; count of bases not matched to a gene: 6. How the authors handled the data: By means of reference gene primer amplification, nucleated cell counts were estimated. Assay used: immunoSEQ multiplex PCR; TCRdb lists only in-frame clones, some missing. The DNA was the basis for D and trimming; V, J and clone size are from that table. Found here are a few hundred thousand clones, around 88% of them singletons; the top ten hold 6.9%. V and J are TRBV7-9 and TRBJ2-7; 8 bases align to TRBD1. The sequencing input was peripheral blood. This clonotype originated in a woman aged 25 to 39 who had recovered from COVID-19. CDR3 residues: CASSFGQGPNEQYF. CDR3 bases: TGTGCCAGCAGCTTCGGACAGGGACCTAACGAGCAGTACTTC. The variable domain in full, with the rest retrieved from reference TRBV7-9 and TRBJ2-7, is DTGVSQNPRHKITKRGQNVTFRCDPISEHNRLYWYRQTLGQGPEFLTYFQNEAQLEKSRLLSDRFSAERPKGSFSTLEIQRTEQGDSAMYLCASSFGQGPNEQYFGPGTRLTVT.